This entry concerns a single T cell receptor (beta chain). There is no known antigen for this receptor. One base away there is no much larger clone; base qualities are not given. This record comes from a study of cytomegalovirus exposure and HLA in healthy donors (dated by TCRdb to the late 2010s). Concerning the study at large: An earlier analysis of roughly 500 of the donors reported about 250 Gb of sequence data and 120 million or so unique TCR beta sequences from 150 million to 200 million T cells. An early release covering roughly 640 HLA-typed donors comprised about 300 gigabases of sequencing data and tens of millions of unique TCR sequences. Of the 300 to 500 genotyped donors, 81% were placed in the genetic ancestry cluster associated with self-reported Caucasian donors. The study was designed to test whether signatures of past pathogen exposure could be identified by cataloging public T cell receptors. The T cell repertoires of roughly 660 subjects were profiled by immunosequencing and related to cytomegalovirus serostatus. In addition to the first cohort of 666 subjects, a separate validation cohort of over 90 different subjects was used. To predict cytomegalovirus infection status, the study brought together high-throughput TCR immunosequencing, statistical association of individual TCRs with disease status, and machine learning. A later analysis re-examined previously published TCR beta repertoires from over 500 donors and added high-resolution HLA genotyping to investigate patterns of TCR occurrence. In the later analysis, no new phenotypic data were used to find candidate immune exposures; instead, reliance was placed on TCR beta sequences and their occurrence across donors. An earlier analysis of fewer than 700 of the donors applied high-throughput TCR beta sequencing to assess whether each TCR beta V gene segment acted as functional or pseudogenic. Donor age, sex, ethnicity and CMV serostatus were collected together with the repertoire data. A later genetic analysis used genome-wide SNP genotypes for about 60% of the 666 donors, treating that subset as a discovery cohort. Every discovery cohort repertoire had been produced on one sequencing platform. HLA typing included class I and class II loci at four-digit resolution. Typing coverage varied by locus: roughly 620-630 donors for A, B, C, DRB1 and DQB1; approximately 560 for DQA1; over 600 for DPA1; 450 to 480 for DPB1. Because of strong linkage in the cohort, 4 to 6 DR-DQ haplotypes were treated as single units for association and clustering. On average, roughly 240,000 unique TCR beta nucleotide sequences were sequenced per donor among some 420 genotyped donors of the cohort, with roughly 19% of those sequences being non-productive. Overall study outcomes, separate from this receptor: Presence/absence analyses assumed roughly uniform sequencing depth across donors, an assumption that may not hold. Most TCR sequences were seen in very few donors, while some public TCRs were found in many individuals. A later genetic analysis reported fewer N-insertions in productive TCRs among donors in an Asian-associated ancestry cluster than the roughly 690-donor mean. Because some donors lacked HLA typing at each locus, the association tests relied only on the typed subset. A cluster of highly shared sequence variants was judged likely to represent a technical artifact of the sequencing pipeline. A few of the identified cytomegalovirus-associated TCR beta chains were confirmed in vitro to be specific for cytomegalovirus antigens. At a false discovery rate of 0.05, a later analysis linked 16,951 TCR beta sequences to specific HLA alleles. In the study, some 160 TCR beta chains were listed as associated with cytomegalovirus. In this cohort, only TCR beta chains were sequenced, and detectable features were limited by the absence of alpha or paired-chain data. A later analysis found that HLA-associated TCR beta chains were more clonally expanded and had lower generation probabilities than equally common non-associated chains. In a later analysis, TCR association rates were found to vary across HLA loci, with the most associated TCRs seen for DRB1 alleles and the fewest for HLA-C alleles. An association between a missense DCLRE1C variant and V-gene and J-gene trimming of TCR beta chains was found in a later genetic analysis and replicated in an independent cohort. Correlated functional status among segregating V segments might be attributable to linkage disequilibrium, but an unknown experimental factor could not be ruled out. A further reported finding was that TCR beta sequences accurately predicted the HLA-A and HLA-B alleles for most subjects in the first cohort. It was suggested by the authors that the approach could potentially be generalized to other disease states and immunological phenotypes. Broadly in line with IMGT annotations, most TCR beta V segments showed up in productive rearrangements about 87% or about 30% of the time in an earlier analysis of roughly 590 of the donors. In both the original and validation cohorts, the classifier was reported to diagnose cytomegalovirus status with high specificity and sensitivity. Because counts were too low, roughly 18 rarely observed V segments, including chromosome 9 orphons, were left out of the earlier analysis of approximately 500 of the donors. Assigning TCR associations to individual alleles was difficult when HLA alleles, especially DR and DQ, strongly co-occurred. Because the 87-base-pair reads could not distinguish some IMGT-functional V segments, including TRBV6-2 and TRBV6-3, those segments were excluded. According to a later analysis, most CMV-associated TCR beta chains appeared to be HLA-restricted, and the HLA associations seemed to be driven largely by CMV exposure. Immune exposure information for the cohort was limited to CMV serostatus. In a later analysis, several top co-occurrence clusters were reported to appear linked to parvovirus B19, influenza, CMV and Epstein-Barr virus.

From a lookup of the germline V gene, CDR1 and CDR2 are MNHNS and SASEGT. Including cysteine and phenylalanine, the CDR3 has 15 amino acids. Left in the record is the CDR3 DNA by itself, 45 bases read in frame from the first base. The junction carries 13 bases between V and J, which are trimmed by 3 bases and 2 bases respectively. The cohort comprised more than 550 healthy bone marrow donors. Cohort members were all nominally healthy when sampled, although unrecorded immune exposures were likely present. The donor tested CMV seropositive and was one of the 289 seropositive cohort members. Each donor provided a peripheral blood sample, and peripheral blood mononuclear cells were used for TCR beta sequencing. The Qiagen DNeasy Blood Extraction Kit was used to extract genomic DNA from the blood cell samples. The library came from the immunoSEQ multiplex PCR assay. The multiplex PCR relied on a mix of 60 forward primers for TCR Vbeta segments and 13 reverse primers for TCR Jbeta segments. Amplification of the CDR3 region of rearranged TCR beta genes was performed with a multiplex PCR assay on genomic DNA. The Illumina HiSeq System was used to sequence the amplified TCR beta libraries as 87-base-pair reads. The paper's data handling went like this. A later analysis counted tens of millions of unique TCR beta chains across the 550 to 800 repertoires, and about 10 million of these chains were shared by at least two donors. To remove PCR and sequencing errors, raw reads were error-corrected and collapsed into unique sequences using a nearest-neighbor algorithm that merged closely related sequences. Alignment of CDR3 sequences to IMGT reference sequences was used to assign V, D and J gene segments. For a sequence to be retained, a match of at least six nucleotides was required to both a V gene segment and a J gene segment. A rearrangement counted as productive if the CDR3 had no stop codons and remained in frame with V and J, and every other rearrangement counted as non-productive. Following IMGT convention, CDR3 was defined as the stretch from the second conserved V-encoded cysteine up to the conserved J-encoded phenylalanine. Sequences without an unambiguous match to a single V gene segment were excluded from the earlier analysis of about 600 of the donors. In an earlier analysis of several hundred of the donors, V segments were called functional above 56.7% productive rearrangements and were called segregating when the between-donor standard deviation exceeded 5%. A statistical classification framework was built for diagnosing cytomegalovirus status from the catalog of TCR beta chain sequences. In a later analysis, V and J genes were assigned by comparing TCR nucleotide sequences against IMGT/GENE-DB human TR gene sequences. A later analysis assigned CDR3 sequences and most-parsimonious VDJ recombination scenarios with the TCRdist pipeline. In a later analysis, each TCR beta chain was defined by its CDR3 amino acid sequence together with its V-gene family, and reads without a unique V-gene family were excluded. As a way to deal with suspected cross-contamination and a sequencing artifact, a later analysis dropped under 600 nucleotide sequences that were highly shared and had low generation probability. A later analysis calculated a clonal expansion index for each public chain from normalized within-repertoire ranks of inferred template counts. In a later analysis, generation probabilities were computed with a VDJ recombination model fitted to out-of-frame rearrangements, and the resulting probabilities were checked against IGoR. In a later analysis, hypergeometric tests were used to score TCR-TCR, TCR-HLA and TCR-CMV co-occurrence, with a repertoire-size bias correction applied to TCR pairs. A later analysis estimated false discovery rates by permuting HLA or CMV assignments 20 times. In a later analysis, co-occurring TCRs were grouped with DBSCAN, and TCRdist sequence similarity was added when clustering was performed within HLA-allele-positive subsets. Co-occurrence clustering excluded repertoires with fewer than 30,000 or more than 120,000 public chains, plus five with anomalous nucleotide sharing. TCRdb limited this immuneACCESS table to in-frame rearrangements with V and J called. A share of clones is missing; checked studies link under half to unresolved V genes, and the rest is unexplained. D and trimming come from the DNA, and the V and J calls and clone size come from that table. For this sample there are over 140,000 clones; 70% to 85% appear just once. The ten largest clones add up to roughly 1.4% of the sample.

This receptor was identified in a man aged 25-40 years in good health and CMV-seropositive. Recombination joined TRBV6-1 with TRBJ1-2; the D gene cannot be named for sure. Specimen: PBMCs. In nucleotides, the sequence is TGTGCCAGCAGTGAGATCGACGGAGGAAACTATGGCTACACCTTC. The encoded protein is CASSEIDGGNYGYTF.